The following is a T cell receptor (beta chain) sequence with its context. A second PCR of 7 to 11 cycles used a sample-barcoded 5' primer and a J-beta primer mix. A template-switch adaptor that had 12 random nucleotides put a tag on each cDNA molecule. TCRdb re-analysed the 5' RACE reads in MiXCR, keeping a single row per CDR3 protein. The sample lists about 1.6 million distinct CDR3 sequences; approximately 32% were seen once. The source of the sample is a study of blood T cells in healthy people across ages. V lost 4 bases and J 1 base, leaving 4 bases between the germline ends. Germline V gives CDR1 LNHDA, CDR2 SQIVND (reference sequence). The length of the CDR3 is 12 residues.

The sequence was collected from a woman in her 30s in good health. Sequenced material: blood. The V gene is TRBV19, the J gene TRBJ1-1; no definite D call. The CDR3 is CASSKQNTEAFF. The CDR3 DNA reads TGTGCCAGTAGTAAACAGAACACTGAAGCTTTCTTT. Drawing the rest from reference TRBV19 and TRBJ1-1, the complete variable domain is DGGITQSPKYLFRKEGQNVTLSCEQNLNHDAMYWYRQDPGQGLRLIYYSQIVNDFQKGDIAEGYSVSREKKESFPLTVTSAQKNPTAFYLCASSKQNTEAFFGQGTRLTVV.